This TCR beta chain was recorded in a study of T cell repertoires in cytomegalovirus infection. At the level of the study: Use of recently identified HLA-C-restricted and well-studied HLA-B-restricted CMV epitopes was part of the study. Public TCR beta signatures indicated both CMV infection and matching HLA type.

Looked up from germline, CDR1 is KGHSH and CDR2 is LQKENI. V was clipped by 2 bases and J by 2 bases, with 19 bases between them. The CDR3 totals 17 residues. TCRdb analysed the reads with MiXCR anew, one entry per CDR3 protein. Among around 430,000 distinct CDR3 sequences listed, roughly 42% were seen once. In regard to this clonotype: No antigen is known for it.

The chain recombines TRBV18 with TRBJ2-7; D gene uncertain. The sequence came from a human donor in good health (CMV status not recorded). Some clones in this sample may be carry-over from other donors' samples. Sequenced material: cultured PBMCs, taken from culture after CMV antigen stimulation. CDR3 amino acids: CASSPGGRNTNPYEQYF. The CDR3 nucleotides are TGTGCCAGCTCACCAGGCGGACGGAACACTAACCCCTACGAGCAGTACTTC.